These T cell receptor beta chains were read from a single sample in a study of T cells in Graves' hyperthyroidism and ophthalmopathy. Using its own MiXCR run on the multiplex PCR reads, TCRdb lists one record per CDR3 protein. The table has fewer than 800,000 distinct CDR3 sequences, approximately 16% seen once. The sequenced sample was blood. Receptor source: a man younger than 30 with Graves' hyperthyroidism. CDR3s include the opening cysteine and the closing phenylalanine or tryptophan. The D gene is left open where the match is weak. Clone size is shown for a subset of rows, as once, few, many or a class of expanded clone.

v_call: TRBV30
clone_size: many
d_call: -
j_call: TRBJ2-1
cdr3_nt: TGTGCCTGGAGTGTAGGGCGGAATGAGCAGTTCTTC
cdr3_aa: CAWSVGRNEQFF

v_call: TRBV12-3/TRBV12-4
clone_size: many
d_call: -
j_call: TRBJ2-1
cdr3_nt: TGTGCCAGCAGTCCCTCTGGGGGGTACAGTGAGCAGTTCTTC
cdr3_aa: CASSPSGGYSEQFF

v_call: TRBV2
clone_size: many
d_call: -
j_call: TRBJ1-4
cdr3_nt: TGTGCCAGCTCCCGGGCGGGGGCCAACGAAAAACTGTTTTTT
cdr3_aa: CASSRAGANEKLFF

v_call: TRBV9
clone_size: few
d_call: TRBD2
j_call: TRBJ2-1
cdr3_nt: TGTGCCAGCAGCGTGAGGGGAGGACTAGCGGGATCGTACAATGAGCAGTTCTTC
cdr3_aa: CASSVRGGLAGSYNEQFF

v_call: TRBV9
clone_size: -
d_call: -
j_call: TRBJ2-1
cdr3_nt: TGTGCCAGCAGCGTAGGTGCCGGACCCTTTAATGAGCAGTTCTTC
cdr3_aa: CASSVGAGPFNEQFF

v_call: TRBV28
clone_size: -
d_call: TRBD1
j_call: TRBJ2-2
cdr3_nt: TGTGCCAGCATTGGACAGGGGACGGCGAACACCGGGGGGCTGTTTTTT
cdr3_aa: CASIGQGTANTGGLFF

v_call: TRBV6-1
clone_size: few
d_call: -
j_call: TRBJ2-7
cdr3_nt: TGTGCCAGCAGACAAGGGCTTCACTACGAGCAGTACTTC
cdr3_aa: CASRQGLHYEQYF

v_call: TRBV11-1
clone_size: few
d_call: TRBD2
j_call: TRBJ2-5
cdr3_nt: TGTGCCAGCGGGGGACTAGCGGGGGAGACCCAGTACTTC
cdr3_aa: CASGGLAGETQYF

v_call: TRBV28
clone_size: few
d_call: -
j_call: TRBJ2-5
cdr3_nt: TGTGCCAGCAGTCCCGGGACCCCAGGAGAGACCCAGTACTTC
cdr3_aa: CASSPGTPGETQYF

v_call: TRBV20-1
clone_size: many
d_call: TRBD1
j_call: TRBJ2-3
cdr3_nt: TGCAGTGCCCCCGAGCGACAGGGCGAGTCAGATACGCAGTATTTT
cdr3_aa: CSAPERQGESDTQYF

v_call: TRBV6-1
clone_size: -
d_call: TRBD1
j_call: TRBJ2-7
cdr3_nt: TGTGCCAGCAGGTGGGACAGGCATACCTACGAGCAGTACTTC
cdr3_aa: CASRWDRHTYEQYF

v_call: TRBV7-6
clone_size: -
d_call: TRBD2
j_call: TRBJ2-5
cdr3_nt: TGTGCCAGCAGCTTGCATCTGACTAGCGGGGTAGGGGAGACCCAGTACTTC
cdr3_aa: CASSLHLTSGVGETQYF

v_call: TRBV9
clone_size: -
d_call: -
j_call: TRBJ2-1
cdr3_nt: TGTGCCAGCAGCGTACAGGGGCGCGGGTCCTACAATGAGCAGTTCTTC
cdr3_aa: CASSVQGRGSYNEQFF

v_call: TRBV7-9
clone_size: many
d_call: -
j_call: TRBJ2-3
cdr3_nt: TGTGCCAGCAGTTCGACTAGATTCACAGATACGCAGTATTTT
cdr3_aa: CASSSTRFTDTQYF

v_call: TRBV28
clone_size: many
d_call: -
j_call: TRBJ1-2
cdr3_nt: TGTGCCAGCACCGGGACATTCGTCTATGGCTACACCTTC
cdr3_aa: CASTGTFVYGYTF

v_call: TRBV19
clone_size: -
d_call: -
j_call: TRBJ2-2
cdr3_nt: TGTGCCAGTAGTATCGCCGGGGAACGCTTCTTT
cdr3_aa: CASSIAGERFF

v_call: TRBV29-1
clone_size: -
d_call: -
j_call: TRBJ2-5
cdr3_nt: TGCAGCGCCGGAACAGGGATCAACTCGATTAGGTACTTC
cdr3_aa: CSAGTGINSIRYF

v_call: TRBV12-3/TRBV12-4
clone_size: many
d_call: -
j_call: TRBJ2-2
cdr3_nt: TGTGCCAGCAGAACTGGTCAGAACACCGGGGAGCTGTTTTTT
cdr3_aa: CASRTGQNTGELFF

v_call: TRBV6-1
clone_size: -
d_call: -
j_call: TRBJ2-7
cdr3_nt: TGTGCCAGTCAATGGGGACCGCGGGACATCCGAGGCTACGAGCAGTACTTC
cdr3_aa: CASQWGPRDIRGYEQYF

v_call: TRBV11-2
clone_size: few
d_call: -
j_call: TRBJ2-3
cdr3_nt: TGTGCCAGCAGCTTAGATACCGGGTCACCAGATACGCAGTATTTT
cdr3_aa: CASSLDTGSPDTQYF

v_call: TRBV28
clone_size: few
d_call: -
j_call: TRBJ1-1
cdr3_nt: TGTGCCAGCAGTTTCTTCCCCCCTGGAGCGGACCTGAACACTGAAGCTTTCTTT
cdr3_aa: CASSFFPPGADLNTEAFF

v_call: TRBV28
clone_size: -
d_call: TRBD2
j_call: TRBJ2-7
cdr3_nt: TGTGCCAGCAGTTCCCGAGCGGGAGGGCCTCCCTACGAGCAGTACTTC
cdr3_aa: CASSSRAGGPPYEQYF

v_call: TRBV27
clone_size: -
d_call: TRBD2
j_call: TRBJ2-2
cdr3_nt: TGTGCCAGCAGTCCCCCCCGGAGGGGCGGGAGTAGTTCTGCTAGAAACACCGGGGAGCTGTTTTTT
cdr3_aa: CASSPPRRGGSSSARNTGELFF

v_call: TRBV27
clone_size: -
d_call: -
j_call: TRBJ1-6
cdr3_nt: TGTGCCAGCAGTTTATCGAACACGGGGAGATCACCCCTCCACTTT
cdr3_aa: CASSLSNTGRSPLHF

v_call: TRBV12-3/TRBV12-4
clone_size: many
d_call: -
j_call: TRBJ2-7
cdr3_nt: TGTGCCAGCAGTTCGGACAGCACCTACGAGCAGTACTTC
cdr3_aa: CASSSDSTYEQYF

v_call: TRBV10-3
clone_size: -
d_call: -
j_call: TRBJ1-4
cdr3_nt: TGTGCCATCAGTGCGGCTAGGGGGGAAAAACTGTTTTTT
cdr3_aa: CAISAARGEKLFF

v_call: TRBV11-2
clone_size: many
d_call: -
j_call: TRBJ1-1
cdr3_nt: TGTGCCAGCAGCTCTTTTAGCGGAGGGAACACTGAAGCTTTCTTT
cdr3_aa: CASSSFSGGNTEAFF

v_call: TRBV7-9
clone_size: -
d_call: -
j_call: TRBJ2-2
cdr3_nt: TGTGCCAGCAGCTTAGTGGAGGGGACCGGGGAGCTGTTTTTT
cdr3_aa: CASSLVEGTGELFF

v_call: TRBV6-2/TRBV6-3
clone_size: -
d_call: -
j_call: TRBJ2-1
cdr3_nt: TGTGCCAGCAGTGTGGGGAAACGGACGGAGTACAATGAGCAGTTCTTC
cdr3_aa: CASSVGKRTEYNEQFF

v_call: TRBV20-1
clone_size: many
d_call: TRBD1
j_call: TRBJ2-7
cdr3_nt: TGCAGTGCCCCGGCAGGGGGCTCCTACGAGCAGTACTTC
cdr3_aa: CSAPAGGSYEQYF

v_call: TRBV5-1
clone_size: few
d_call: -
j_call: TRBJ2-7
cdr3_nt: TGCGCCAGCAGCTTGGCCGTTTTGACGGGGAGCTCCTACGAGCAGTACTTC
cdr3_aa: CASSLAVLTGSSYEQYF